These 27 T cell receptor beta chains were all obtained from the same sample, sequenced in a study of T cell responses to AZD1222 COVID-19 vaccine. Profiling relied on immunoSEQ multiplex PCR, and the TCRdb table lists in-frame clones only, not all of them. This sample yields about 140,000 clones, of which 70% to 90% are seen a single time; around 3% belongs to the top ten. Sequenced here: peripheral blood, sampled on day 0 of AZD1222 vaccination. The receptor source for this set is an adult in good health.

The chain links TRBV6-1 to TRBJ1-5; tentatively, D is TRBD1 (5 bases). This CDR3 is 15 amino acids long. Trimming pared 0 bases from V and 5 bases from J, leaving 11 bases between. The germline gives CDR1 MNHNS, CDR2 SASEGT. CDR3 sequence reads: CASSEALGTHQPQHF. CDR3 sequence (DNA): TGTGCCAGCAGTGAAGCGCTGGGGACCCATCAGCCCCAGCATTTT.

V usage is TRBV11-2 and J usage is TRBJ2-7; 7 bases line up with TRBD2. V lost 2 bases to trimming and J lost 0 bases; unmatched junction nucleotides: 7. Germline CDR1 is SGHAT and CDR2 is FQNNGV. The CDR3 has 16 amino acids. CDR3 in amino acids: CASSLRQTSLSYEQYF. DNA of the CDR3: TGTGCCAGCAGCTTACGCCAGACTAGCCTCTCCTACGAGCAGTACTTC.

This clone occurred once. The chain joins TRBV5-4 to TRBJ2-3, with a weak D call TRBD2 (6 bases). Per the germline V gene, CDR1 is SGHNT and CDR2 is YYREEE (reference sequence). V gave up 3 bases and J gave up 7 bases, with 15 bases separating them. The CDR3 covers 14 residues. The CDR3 loop is CASSSHWTTNTQYF. The CDR3 nucleotides read TGTGCCAGCAGCTCACACTGGACTACCAATACGCAGTATTTT.

The genes are TRBV2 and TRBJ1-1; 7 bases align to TRBD1. Germline CDR1 reads SNHLY; CDR2 reads FYNNEI. This CDR3 is built from 14 residues. V trimming: 5 bases; J trimming: 5 bases; junction bases outside the gene matches: 8. The chain's CDR3 is CASSLQGWETEAFF. CDR3 sequence (DNA): TGTGCCAGCAGTTTACAGGGGTGGGAAACTGAAGCTTTCTTT.

Only a few counts were recorded for this clone. The rearrangement joins TRBV10-3 to TRBJ1-2, with D unresolved. Germline CDR1 is ENHRY and CDR2 is SYGVKD. Trimming took 4 bases from V and 6 from J, leaving 12 bases between them. The CDR3 has 13 amino acids. CDR3 loop: CAISGRPGDGYTF. The CDR3 coding sequence is TGTGCCATCAGTGGACGGCCTGGGGATGGCTACACCTTC.

The chain employs TRBV19 and TRBJ2-5; D is undetermined. Germline V lookup: CDR1 LNHDA, CDR2 SQIVND (reference sequence). The V end lost 4 bases, the J end lost 4 bases, and 16 bases lay between the germline ends. The CDR3 is 15 residues long. The DNA of the CDR3 is TGTGCCAGTAGTACCCCTACTACCTGGGGAGAGACCCAGTACTTC. Translated: CASSTPTTWGETQYF.

V is TRBV7-2 and J is TRBJ2-1; no firm D call. The V gene's germline CDR1 is SGHTA and CDR2 FQGNSA. Trimming took off 5 bases at V and 9 bases at J, with 23 bases between the two ends. The CDR3 covers 16 residues. CDR3 nucleotides: TGTGCCAGCAGCCCGCCGGGCCACGAAGGATACGGTGAGCAGTTCTTC. This encodes CASSPPGHEGYGEQFF.

The CDR3 loop is CASSAPGQSFYNSPLHF. The CDR3 nucleotides are TGTGCCAGCAGCGCCCCGGGACAGTCCTTCTATAATTCACCCCTCCACTTT. This chain uses TRBV7-2 with TRBJ1-6; 7 bases match TRBD1. The CDR3 sequence is 17 residues long. Per germline, CDR1 SGHTA and CDR2 FQGNSA. The V segment lost 5 bases and the J segment 3 bases; nucleotides outside the gene matches: 10.

The chain uses TRBV29-1 and TRBJ2-7, with D possibly being TRBD2 (6 bases). The germline V gene encodes CDR1 SQVTM and CDR2 ANQGSEA. The V gene lost 5 bases and the J gene lost 0 bases, with 17 bases spanning the gap. The CDR3 extends over 15 amino acids. CDR3 in amino acids: CSVSPGAANSYEQYF. Here the CDR3 DNA reads TGCAGCGTTTCGCCGGGAGCGGCGAACTCCTACGAGCAGTACTTC.

The sample holds one count of this clone. The chain joins TRBV29-1 to TRBJ2-2, with D tentatively TRBD1 (5 bases). The CDR3 is 14 residues long. Germline V CDR1 and CDR2: SQVTM, ANQGSEA. V dropped 7 bases and J dropped 4 bases, with 16 bases sitting between them. The CDR3 protein is CSASTRVGTGELFF. The CDR3, as DNA: TGCAGCGCTTCTACCAGGGTTGGCACCGGGGAGCTGTTTTTT.

In this sample, this clone turned up once. The rearrangement uses TRBV7-9 and TRBJ1-4; no firm D call. This CDR3 is 15 amino acids long. Looked up from germline, CDR1 is SEHNR and CDR2 is FQNEAQ (reference sequence). Trimming left V 2 bases short and J 4 bases short, with 11 bases between. The DNA of the CDR3 is TGTGCCAGCAGCTTAATAACAGCTTTTAATGAAAAACTGTTTTTT. The encoded protein is CASSLITAFNEKLFF.

The chain employs TRBV19 and TRBJ1-5; no reliable D call. This CDR3 is built from 16 residues. CDR1 and CDR2 from the germline V gene are LNHDA and SQIVND (reference sequence). Trimming took 7 bases from V and 6 from J, leaving 22 bases between them. The CDR3 sequence is CASIPAGRLGAQPQHF. The DNA for the CDR3 is TGTGCCAGTATCCCCGCTGGACGATTAGGTGCTCAGCCCCAGCATTTT.

The CDR3 nucleotides read TGTGCCAGCTCACCAACAGGGTTGACAGATACGCAGTATTTT. Translation gives CASSPTGLTDTQYF. J is TRBJ2-3 and V is TRBV18, with D possibly TRBD1 on 6 matching bases. The CDR3 covers 14 residues. V lost 2 bases and J 3 bases, leaving 9 bases between the germline ends. Per the germline V gene, CDR1 is KGHSH and CDR2 is LQKENI.

J is TRBJ2-7 and V is TRBV10-3; D not resolved. CDR3 size: 12 residues. Germline lookup yields CDR1 ENHRY and CDR2 SYGVKD. V lost 6 bases, J lost 5 bases, and 11 bases lay in between. DNA of the CDR3: TGTGCCATCAGCTTCGACCGGGACGAGCAGTACTTC. Its translation is CAISFDRDEQYF.

V is TRBV7-9 and J is TRBJ1-1; D is possibly TRBD1 (6 bases). This CDR3 comprises 14 residues. Germline-derived CDR1 and CDR2 are SEHNR and FQNEAQ (reference sequence). V was shortened by 4 bases and J by 1 base, with 10 bases between the two germline ends. The CDR3 sequence is CASSSWTENTEAFF. DNA of the CDR3: TGTGCCAGCAGCTCCTGGACAGAGAACACTGAAGCTTTCTTT.

This clone was counted once. This sequence joins TRBV3-1 (or the pseudogene TRBV3-2) and TRBJ2-7, with D perhaps TRBD1 (6 bases). This CDR3 has 13 residues. Germline CDR1 and CDR2: LGHDT and YNNKEL (reference sequence). V lost 2 bases and J 1 base, leaving 6 bases between the germline ends. The CDR3: CASSQQGSYEQYF. The CDR3 DNA reads TGTGCCAGCAGCCAACAGGGGTCCTACGAGCAGTACTTC.

The chain's CDR3 is CAWKSRAHFYNEQFF. DNA for the CDR3: TGTGCCTGGAAGTCGCGGGCCCATTTCTACAATGAGCAGTTCTTC. This chain uses TRBV30 with TRBJ2-1; TRBD2 is a possible D gene (5 bases). Germline V gene data show CDR1 as GTSNPN and CDR2 as SVGIG (reference sequence). The V end was cut by 4 bases, the J end by 3 bases, with 16 bases between. This CDR3 is built from 15 residues. The entire variable domain, with the rest obtained from reference TRBV30 and TRBJ2-1, is as follows: SQTIHQWPATLVQPVGSPLSLECTVEGTSNPNLYWYRQAAGRGLQLLFYSVGIGQISSEVPQNLSASRPQDRQFILSSKKLLLSDSGFYLCAWKSRAHFYNEQFFGPGTRLTVL.

This clone was observed once. The chain employs TRBV14 and TRBJ1-1; D is ambiguous. The CDR3 spans 15 residues. Trimming stripped 4 bases from V and 3 bases from J, with 15 bases between. CDR1 is SGHDN and CDR2 is FVKESK in the germline V gene. CDR3 nucleotide sequence: TGTGCCAGCAGCCTTCTGGGGAGGTTGGACACTGAAGCTTTCTTT. Its protein is CASSLLGRLDTEAFF.

The chain joins TRBV12-3 or TRBV12-4 to TRBJ1-2; no definite D call. V lost 6 bases and J 5 bases, leaving 13 bases between the germline ends. The CDR3 has 13 amino acids. The CDR3 protein is CASSLNSEYGYTF. The CDR3 coding sequence is TGTGCCAGCAGCCTAAATTCGGAATATGGCTACACCTTC.

The CDR3 region is CAISESSTSGIHEQYF. In DNA form, the CDR3 reads TGTGCCATCAGTGAGTCATCGACTAGCGGGATACACGAGCAGTACTTC. This chain joins TRBV10-3 and TRBJ2-7; 11 nucleotides align to TRBD2. The junction had 6 bases not matched to a gene; V was cut back by 0 bases and J by 5 bases. This CDR3 is built from 16 residues. The germline V gene has CDR1 ENHRY and CDR2 SYGVKD.

The chain couples TRBV5-1 to TRBJ1-5; 7 nucleotides align to TRBD1. The CDR3 covers 17 residues. Germline loops: CDR1 SGHRS, CDR2 YFSETQ. With 0 bases clipped from V and 5 bases from J, the junction kept 11 bases outside the gene matches. The CDR3 loop is CASSLGPSGQRDQPQHF. DNA for the CDR3: TGCGCCAGCAGCTTGGGTCCCTCGGGACAGCGAGATCAGCCCCAGCATTTT. Full variable domain (missing parts from reference TRBV5-1 and TRBJ1-5): KAGVTQTPRYLIKTRGQQVTLSCSPISGHRSVSWYQQTPGQGLQFLFEYFSETQRNKGNFPGRFSGRQFSNSRSEMNVSTLELGDSALYLCASSLGPSGQRDQPQHFGDGTRLSIL.

The rearrangement uses TRBV6-2 or TRBV6-3 and TRBJ1-1, with D possibly TRBD1 on 5 matching bases. The CDR3 totals 15 residues. Germline-derived CDR1 and CDR2 are MNHEY and SVGEGT. Trimming cost V 7 bases and J 1 base, with 16 bases left between them. The CDR3 nucleotides read TGTGCCAGCACCCCCTCGGGGCAAAAGAACACTGAAGCTTTCTTT. It translates to CASTPSGQKNTEAFF.

The chain recombines TRBV7-9 with TRBJ2-7; no clear D gene. The CDR3 loop spans 15 amino acids. The germline gives CDR1 SEHNR, CDR2 FQNEAQ (reference sequence). Trimming shortened V by 1 base and J by 2 bases, and 12 bases separated the two germline ends. In nucleotides, the CDR3 is TGTGCCAGCAGCTTAGGAATACAGCCCACCTACGAGCAGTACTTC. Protein product: CASSLGIQPTYEQYF.

This clone came up a few times. The chain uses TRBV11-2 and TRBJ2-5; D possibly matches TRBD1 or TRBD2 (5 bases each). Germline assignment: CDR1 SGHAT and CDR2 FQNNGV. The CDR3 sequence is 13 residues long. V lost 5 bases and J lost 5, with 12 bases in between. For the CDR3, the DNA is TGTGCCAGCAGCCTTGGGGGTTACGAGACCCAGTACTTC. Translated: CASSLGGYETQYF.

This chain uses TRBV6-5 with TRBJ1-1; D perhaps matches TRBD1 (6 bases). This CDR3 contains 11 residues. V was trimmed by 7 bases and J by 5 bases, leaving 8 bases between them. Germline V gene sequence: CDR1 MNHEY, CDR2 SVGAGI. This chain's CDR3 is CASTQGTEAFF. The CDR3 DNA reads as TGTGCCAGCACCCAGGGGACTGAAGCTTTCTTT.

The chain couples TRBV3-1 (or the pseudogene TRBV3-2) to TRBJ2-2, with unresolved D. The CDR3 length is 15 residues. V was shortened by 1 base and J by 4 bases, with 10 bases between the two germline ends. Germline V gives CDR1 LGHDT, CDR2 YNNKEL (reference sequence). CDR3 DNA: TGTGCCAGCAGCCAAGTATCTCTACCCACCGGGGAGCTGTTTTTT. This translates into CASSQVSLPTGELFF.

V is TRBV20-1 and J is TRBJ2-7; possibly TRBD2 for D (5 bases). The CDR3 spans 11 residues. The V end was cut by 5 bases, the J end by 7 bases, with 12 bases between. CDR1 and CDR2 from the germline V gene are DFQATT and SNEGSKA (reference sequence). The CDR3, as DNA: TGCAGTGCTGGAAGAGGCGGGGAGCAGTACTTC. Amino acid sequence: CSAGRGGEQYF.